These 21 T cell receptor beta chains originate from one sample sequenced in a study of radiation and T cells in renal cell carcinoma. As for time point: blood 2 weeks post-SBRT. The treatment was: 15 Gy SBRT to primary tumor, nephrectomy 4 weeks later. Here immunoSEQ multiplex PCR was the method, and the copy in TCRdb shows in-frame clones only, minus some. The table lists some 130,000 clones, approximately 78% of them singletons. Sample: blood, taken from a patient whose treatment included radiotherapy and nephrectomy. All receptors derive from a woman between 55 and 75 years old with renal cell carcinoma.

The V gene is TRBV5-6, the J gene TRBJ2-3; D gene uncertain. This CDR3 is 15 amino acids long. V lost 0 bases, J lost 1 base, and 9 bases lay in between. In germline, CDR1 is SGHDT, CDR2 YYEEEE. CDR3: CASSLVASGTDTQYF. The DNA of the CDR3 is TGTGCCAGCAGCTTGGTGGCTAGTGGCACAGATACGCAGTATTTT.

This chain connects TRBV28 to TRBJ1-4, with a weak D call TRBD1 (6 bases). Germline CDR1 reads MDHEN; CDR2 reads SYDVKM. The CDR3 is made up of 18 amino acids. V was pared by 2 bases and J by 4 bases, with 20 bases between. CDR3 nucleotides: TGTGCCAGCAGTTTACGAGGTAAAATCGGGACACATAATGAAAAACTGTTTTTT. Protein product: CASSLRGKIGTHNEKLFF.

The chain joins TRBV15 to TRBJ1-1; no definite D call. The CDR3 consists of 15 residues. Between the trimmed V and J ends, which lost 0 bases and 4 bases, there was a span of 12 bases. Per the germline V gene, CDR1 is LNHNV and CDR2 is YYDKDF (reference sequence). CDR3 nucleotides: TGTGCCACCAGCAGAGATCGAAAGGAAGGCACTGAAGCTTTCTTT. It codes for CATSRDRKEGTEAFF.

This sequence joins TRBV5-5 and TRBJ1-5; D uncertain. Germline-derived CDR1 and CDR2 are SGHKS and YYEKEE (reference sequence). V lost 0 bases to trimming and J lost 5 bases, with 6 bases between them. The CDR3 is made up of 13 amino acids. This CDR3 is CASSLGWDQPQHF. The CDR3 coding sequence is TGTGCCAGCAGCTTGGGGTGGGATCAGCCCCAGCATTTT. Based on the CDR3 plus reference TRBV5-5 and TRBJ1-5, the full variable domain is DAGVTQSPTHLIKTRGQQVTLRCSPISGHKSVSWYQQVLGQGPQFIFQYYEKEERGRGNFPDRFSARQFPNYSSELNVNALLLGDSALYLCASSLGWDQPQHFGDGTRLSIL.

The chain is built from TRBV6-5 and TRBJ2-3; TRBD2 matches at 8 bases. V trimming: 9 bases; J trimming: 2 bases; junction bases outside the gene matches: 7. Germline CDR1 MNHEY, CDR2 SVGAGI. The CDR3 has 14 amino acids. The CDR3 here is CASKSGSSTDTQYF. CDR3 sequence (DNA): TGTGCCAGTAAGAGCGGGAGCTCCACAGATACGCAGTATTTT.

This clone came up many times. The rearrangement links TRBV28 to TRBJ1-4; D may be TRBD1 (6 bases). The ends were cut back, 3 bases at V and 2 bases at J, with 13 bases in the middle. In germline, CDR1 is MDHEN, CDR2 SYDVKM. The length of the CDR3 is 16 residues. CDR3 coding DNA: TGTGCCAGCAGTTTTGCTACAGGGATGACTAATGAAAAACTGTTTTTT. Translating gives CASSFATGMTNEKLFF.

The CDR3 bases are TGTGCCAGCGGGACAGGGGGGAACCGGGTGGCTTTCTTT. Its protein is CASGTGGNRVAFF. This rearrangement joins TRBV6-1 to TRBJ1-1, with 11 bases lining up with TRBD1. Trimming cost V 8 bases and J 11 bases; bases outside gene matches: 10. This CDR3 is built from 13 residues. In germline, CDR1 is MNHNS, CDR2 SASEGT.

This chain connects TRBV13 to TRBJ1-2; 9 bases line up with TRBD1. V was pared by 0 bases and J by 8 bases, with 10 bases of the junction left unmatched. The CDR3 totals 16 residues. Germline loops: CDR1 PRHDT, CDR2 FYEKMQ (reference sequence). The CDR3: CASSLGGRDRVKGYTF. The CDR3, as DNA: TGTGCCAGCAGCTTAGGAGGCCGGGACAGGGTGAAAGGCTACACCTTC. Filled out from reference TRBV13 and TRBJ1-2, the complete variable domain reads AAGVIQSPRHLIKEKRETATLKCYPIPRHDTVYWYQQGPGQDPQFLISFYEKMQSDKGSIPDRFSAQQFSDYHSELNMSSLELGDSALYFCASSLGGRDRVKGYTFGSGTRLTVV.

The chain combines TRBV28 with TRBJ1-1; a weak D match, TRBD1 (6 bases). The CDR3 is made up of 14 amino acids. Germline CDR1 reads MDHEN; CDR2 reads SYDVKM. Trimming removed 6 bases from V and 1 base from J, with 12 bases in between. The CDR3 reads CASRSRGGNTEAFF. DNA of the CDR3: TGTGCCAGCAGATCCAGGGGAGGGAACACTGAAGCTTTCTTT.

This clone was counted a few times. The rearrangement links TRBV7-6 to TRBJ1-1, with 7 bases identical to TRBD1. From germline, CDR1 is SGHVS and CDR2 FNYEAQ. The V gene end was trimmed by 5 bases and the J gene end by 3 bases; junction bases not matched to a gene: 9. The CDR3 contains 15 residues. CDR3 in DNA: TGTGCCAGCAGCCCCCGACAGGGCGTATACACTGAAGCTTTCTTT. Translated: CASSPRQGVYTEAFF.

The chain joins TRBV5-1 to TRBJ2-7; D might be TRBD1 (5 bases). The V gene lost 0 bases and the J gene lost 0 bases, with 13 bases spanning the gap. This CDR3 has 16 residues. The germline CDR1 and CDR2 sequences are SGHRS and YFSETQ. The CDR3 reads CASSLVPDKSSYEQYF. The DNA for the CDR3 is TGCGCCAGCAGCTTGGTTCCGGACAAGAGCTCCTACGAGCAGTACTTC.

The chain employs TRBV2 and TRBJ2-7, with D possibly matching TRBD2 (6 bases). The CDR3 sequence is 11 residues long. From germline, CDR1 is SNHLY and CDR2 FYNNEI. The germline V and J ends were trimmed by 6 bases and 7 bases, with 10 bases remaining between them. CDR3 in amino acids: CASSAGGEQYF. The CDR3 bases are TGTGCCAGCAGCGCCGGGGGAGAGCAGTACTTC.

This clone showed up just once. The V gene is TRBV28, the J gene TRBJ2-7; the match to TRBD2 covers 9 bases. V shed 6 bases and J 1 base; nucleotides not matched to a gene: 7. Germline assignment: CDR1 MDHEN and CDR2 SYDVKM. The CDR3 is made up of 15 amino acids. CDR3 bases: TGTGCCAGCAGGGTCCCTAGCGGGATTTCCTACGAGCAGTACTTC. Its translation: CASRVPSGISYEQYF. The variable domain in full, completed from reference TRBV28 and TRBJ2-7, reads DVKVTQSSRYLVKRTGEKVFLECVQDMDHENMFWYRQDPGLGLRLIYFSYDVKMKEKGDIPEGYSVSREKKERFSLILESASTNQTSMYLCASRVPSGISYEQYFGPGTRLTVT.

A note on this clone: Mismatch with germline at one junction end may stem from a read error. The rearrangement joins TRBV19 to TRBJ1-1; the D gene is possibly TRBD1 (5 bases). The length of the CDR3 is 15 residues. The V gene's germline CDR1 is LNHDA and CDR2 SQIVND (reference sequence). CDR3 protein: CASSPGRRMNAEAFF. The DNA of the CDR3 is TGTGCCAGTAGTCCGGGACGGCGAATGAACGCTGAAGCTTTCTTT.

This clone is a singleton in its sample. The chain joins TRBV28 to TRBJ2-3; tentative D call: TRBD2 (5 bases). Per the germline V gene, CDR1 is MDHEN and CDR2 is SYDVKM. Trimming pared 3 bases from V and 3 bases from J, leaving 19 bases between. CDR3 size: 17 residues. The CDR3 is CASSLAGSSSWTDTQYF. In DNA form, the CDR3 reads TGTGCCAGCAGTTTGGCGGGCTCTTCAAGTTGGACAGATACGCAGTATTTT.

This chain uses TRBV5-1 with TRBJ1-6; D is unclear. This CDR3 contains 14 residues. The germline V gene has CDR1 SGHRS and CDR2 YFSETQ. Trimming pared 0 bases from V and 10 bases from J, leaving 11 bases between. The CDR3 is CASSLVGLNSPLHF. CDR3 bases: TGCGCCAGCAGCTTGGTAGGGTTAAACTCACCCCTCCACTTT. The full variable domain, rest sourced from reference TRBV5-1 and TRBJ1-6, is KAGVTQTPRYLIKTRGQQVTLSCSPISGHRSVSWYQQTPGQGLQFLFEYFSETQRNKGNFPGRFSGRQFSNSRSEMNVSTLELGDSALYLCASSLVGLNSPLHFGNGTRLTVT.

This clone appeared a few times. This chain links TRBV19 with TRBJ2-5; D is unresolved. Germline V gene lookup returns CDR1 LNHDA and CDR2 SQIVND (reference sequence). The V end lost 5 bases, the J end lost 1 base, and 8 bases lay between the germline ends. This CDR3 spans 13 amino acids. CDR3 loop: CASSARFQETQYF. CDR3 DNA: TGTGCCAGTAGTGCCAGGTTCCAAGAGACCCAGTACTTC.

In this sample, this clone turned up once. The chain is built from TRBV5-1 and TRBJ2-2, with 9 bases identical to TRBD2. V shed 0 bases and J 6 bases; nucleotides not matched to a gene: 3. Per germline, CDR1 SGHRS and CDR2 YFSETQ. The CDR3 covers 15 residues. The CDR3 reads CASSLGLAGPGELFF. The CDR3 DNA reads TGCGCCAGCAGCTTGGGGCTAGCGGGGCCCGGGGAGCTGTTTTTT. The whole variable domain, remainder taken from reference TRBV5-1 and TRBJ2-2, is KAGVTQTPRYLIKTRGQQVTLSCSPISGHRSVSWYQQTPGQGLQFLFEYFSETQRNKGNFPGRFSGRQFSNSRSEMNVSTLELGDSALYLCASSLGLAGPGELFFGEGSRLTVL.

This rearrangement joins TRBV30 to TRBJ1-2; D gene unclear. The CDR3 length is 12 residues. Germline V gene lookup returns CDR1 GTSNPN and CDR2 SVGIG (reference sequence). V lost 0 bases and J 4 bases, leaving 6 bases between the germline ends. The CDR3 loop is CAWSVEIYGYTF. The CDR3 DNA reads as TGTGCCTGGAGTGTCGAAATCTATGGCTACACCTTC.

This chain joins TRBV5-4 and TRBJ1-3; 10 nucleotides line up with TRBD1. The CDR3 spans 17 residues. V was clipped by 0 bases and J by 2 bases; unmatched bases: 5. The germline V gene encodes CDR1 SGHNT and CDR2 YYREEE (reference sequence). DNA of the CDR3: TGTGCCAGCAGCTTGGGAGGGGACAGGGGAACTGGAAACACCATATATTTT. Amino acids: CASSLGGDRGTGNTIYF.

V and J are TRBV4-3 and TRBJ2-3, with 11 bases aligning to TRBD2. Trimming cost V 0 bases and J 1 base; bases outside gene matches: 6. The CDR3 contains 18 residues. Germline assignment: CDR1 LGHNA and CDR2 YSLEER. CDR3 in DNA: TGCGCCAGCAGCCAAGACCAGACTAGCGGGACACGCACAGATACGCAGTATTTT. This encodes CASSQDQTSGTRTDTQYF.